This TCR beta chain was identified during a study of OX40 agonist ivuxolimab in advanced cancers. As for the study in general: Ivuxolimab, an antibody that agonizes OX40 (CD134), was administered to the patients. Three patients, one with hepatocellular carcinoma and two with cutaneous melanoma, responded partially.

Deletions cut 7 bases from V and 2 bases from J, with 22 bases between. The V gene's germline CDR1 is MDHEN and CDR2 SYDVKM. The CDR3 contains 17 residues. Profiling relied on immunoSEQ multiplex PCR, and the TCRdb table lists in-frame clones only, not all of them. The sample gives about 38,000 clones, over 80% of which show up once; approximately 21% is in the top ten. Study findings and constraints: It was not determined which antigens were specifically recognized by the peripheral T cells that had undergone clonal expansion. Clonal expansion among partial responders at 0.1-3.0 mg/kg ranked near the lowest.

As to this clone: What it binds is unknown.

This TCR derives from an adult with an advanced solid tumor such as melanoma, head and neck, liver or kidney cancer. This chain joins TRBV28 and TRBJ2-3; weak D call: TRBD2 (6 bases). The sequences come from CD4+ or CD8+ T cells sorted from blood, collected in a trial of the OX40 agonist ivuxolimab. CDR3 in DNA: TGTGCCAGCACCGCGGGGTGGGGGGAGCCTAACACAGATACGCAGTATTTT. Protein: CASTAGWGEPNTDTQYF.